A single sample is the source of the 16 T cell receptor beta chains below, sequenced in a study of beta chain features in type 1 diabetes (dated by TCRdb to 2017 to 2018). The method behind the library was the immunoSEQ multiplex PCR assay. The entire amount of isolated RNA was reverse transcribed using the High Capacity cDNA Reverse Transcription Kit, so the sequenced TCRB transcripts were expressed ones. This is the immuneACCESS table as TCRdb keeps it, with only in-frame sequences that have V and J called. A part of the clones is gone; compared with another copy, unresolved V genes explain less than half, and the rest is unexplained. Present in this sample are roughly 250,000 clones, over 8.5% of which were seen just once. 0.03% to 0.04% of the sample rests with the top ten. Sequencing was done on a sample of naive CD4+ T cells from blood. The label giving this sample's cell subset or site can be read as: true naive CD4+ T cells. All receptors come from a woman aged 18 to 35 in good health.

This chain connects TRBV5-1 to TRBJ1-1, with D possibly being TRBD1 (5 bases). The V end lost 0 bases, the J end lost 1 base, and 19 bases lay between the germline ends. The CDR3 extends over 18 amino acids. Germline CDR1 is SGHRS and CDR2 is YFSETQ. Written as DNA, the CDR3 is TGCGCCAGCAGCTTGGCGGGGGATTGGAGACAGACGAACACTGAAGCTTTCTTT. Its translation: CASSLAGDWRQTNTEAFF.

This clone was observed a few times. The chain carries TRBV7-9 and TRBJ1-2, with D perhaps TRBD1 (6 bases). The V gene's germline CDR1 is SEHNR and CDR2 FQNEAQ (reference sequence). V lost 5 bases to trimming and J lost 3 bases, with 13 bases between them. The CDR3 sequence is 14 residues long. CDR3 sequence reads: CASSESTGHYGYTF. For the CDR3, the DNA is TGTGCCAGCAGCGAGTCTACAGGGCACTATGGCTACACCTTC.

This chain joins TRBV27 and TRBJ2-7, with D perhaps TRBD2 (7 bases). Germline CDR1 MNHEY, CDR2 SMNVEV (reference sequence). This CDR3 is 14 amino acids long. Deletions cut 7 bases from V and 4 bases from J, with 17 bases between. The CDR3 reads CASKGGGPGYEQYF. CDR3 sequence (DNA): TGTGCCAGCAAGGGGGGAGGGCCCGGTTACGAGCAGTACTTC.

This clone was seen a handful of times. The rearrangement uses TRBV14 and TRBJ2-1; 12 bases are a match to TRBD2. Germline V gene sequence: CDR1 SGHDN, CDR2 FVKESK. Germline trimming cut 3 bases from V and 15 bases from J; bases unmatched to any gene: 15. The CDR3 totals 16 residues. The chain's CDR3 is CASSQVWLAGGGHPFF. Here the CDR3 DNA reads TGTGCCAGCAGCCAGGTTTGGCTAGCGGGAGGGGGTCATCCGTTCTTC.

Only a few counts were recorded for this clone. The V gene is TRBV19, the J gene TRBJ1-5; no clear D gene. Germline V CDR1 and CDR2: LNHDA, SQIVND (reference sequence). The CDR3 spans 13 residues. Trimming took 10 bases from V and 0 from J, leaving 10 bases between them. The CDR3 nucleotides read TGTGCCACCGGGGATTATAGCAATCAGCCCCAGCATTTT. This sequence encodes CATGDYSNQPQHF.

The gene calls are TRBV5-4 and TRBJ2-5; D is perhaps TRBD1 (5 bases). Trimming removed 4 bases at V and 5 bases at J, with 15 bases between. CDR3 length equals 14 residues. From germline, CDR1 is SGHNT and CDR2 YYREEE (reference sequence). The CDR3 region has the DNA TGTGCCAGCAGCCCCCTAGTCTCAGGGGAGACCCAGTACTTC. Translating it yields CASSPLVSGETQYF.

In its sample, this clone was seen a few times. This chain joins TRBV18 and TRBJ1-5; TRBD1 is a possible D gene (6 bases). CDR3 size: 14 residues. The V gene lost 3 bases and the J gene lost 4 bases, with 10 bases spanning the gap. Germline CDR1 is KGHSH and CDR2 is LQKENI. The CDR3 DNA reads TGTGCCAGCTCACCTTATCAGGGGAATCAGCCCCAGCATTTT. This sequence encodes CASSPYQGNQPQHF.

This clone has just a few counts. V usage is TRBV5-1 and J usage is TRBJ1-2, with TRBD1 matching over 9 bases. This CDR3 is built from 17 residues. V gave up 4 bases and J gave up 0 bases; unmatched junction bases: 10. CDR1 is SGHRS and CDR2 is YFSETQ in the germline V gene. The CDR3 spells CASSEKPGQGANYGYTF. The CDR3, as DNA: TGCGCCAGCAGCGAAAAGCCGGGACAGGGAGCTAACTATGGCTACACCTTC.

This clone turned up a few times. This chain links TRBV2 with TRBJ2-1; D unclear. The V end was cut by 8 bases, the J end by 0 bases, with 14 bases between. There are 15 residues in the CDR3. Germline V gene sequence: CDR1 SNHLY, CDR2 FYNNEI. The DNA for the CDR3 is TGTGCCAGCCATGCCCGAGCGAGCTCCTACAATGAGCAGTTCTTC. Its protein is CASHARASSYNEQFF.

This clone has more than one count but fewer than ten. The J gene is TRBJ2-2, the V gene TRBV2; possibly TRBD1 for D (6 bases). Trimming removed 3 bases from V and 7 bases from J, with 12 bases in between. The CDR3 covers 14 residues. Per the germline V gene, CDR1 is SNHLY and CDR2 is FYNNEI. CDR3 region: CASSDYRANGELFF. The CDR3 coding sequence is TGTGCCAGCAGTGATTACAGGGCGAACGGGGAGCTGTTTTTT.

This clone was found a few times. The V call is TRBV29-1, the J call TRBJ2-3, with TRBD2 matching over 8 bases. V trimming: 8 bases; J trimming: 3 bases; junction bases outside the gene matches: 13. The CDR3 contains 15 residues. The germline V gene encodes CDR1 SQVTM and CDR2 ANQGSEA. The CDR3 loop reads CSSSAPSGGTDTQYF. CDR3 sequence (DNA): TGCAGCTCCTCCGCCCCCAGCGGGGGTACAGATACGCAGTATTTT.

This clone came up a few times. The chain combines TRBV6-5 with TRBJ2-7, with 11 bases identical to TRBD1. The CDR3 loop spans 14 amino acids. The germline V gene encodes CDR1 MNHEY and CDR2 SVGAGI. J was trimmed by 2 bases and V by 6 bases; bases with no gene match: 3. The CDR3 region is CASRGQGGPYEQYF. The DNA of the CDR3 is TGTGCCAGCAGGGGACAGGGGGGTCCCTACGAGCAGTACTTC.

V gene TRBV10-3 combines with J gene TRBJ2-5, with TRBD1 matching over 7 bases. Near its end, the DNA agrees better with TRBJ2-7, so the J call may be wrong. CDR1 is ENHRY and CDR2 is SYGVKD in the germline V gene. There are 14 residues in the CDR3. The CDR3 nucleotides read TGTGCCATCAGCGATTCGGGGACAGCCTACGAGCAGTACTTC. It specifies CAISDSGTAYEQYF.

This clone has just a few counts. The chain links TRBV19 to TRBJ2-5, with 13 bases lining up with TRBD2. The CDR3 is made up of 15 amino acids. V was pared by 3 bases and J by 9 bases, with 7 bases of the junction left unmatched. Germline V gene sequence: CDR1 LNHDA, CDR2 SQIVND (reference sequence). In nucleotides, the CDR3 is TGTGCCAGTAGTATCGGACTAGCGGGGGCCGGAGCCCAGTACTTC. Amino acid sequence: CASSIGLAGAGAQYF.

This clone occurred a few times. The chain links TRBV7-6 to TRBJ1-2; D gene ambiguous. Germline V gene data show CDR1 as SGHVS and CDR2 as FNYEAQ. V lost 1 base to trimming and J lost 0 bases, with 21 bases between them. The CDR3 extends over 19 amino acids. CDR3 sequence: CASSLVGSLTRRSNYGYTF. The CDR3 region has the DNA TGTGCCAGCAGCTTAGTAGGCAGTCTTACTAGAAGGTCTAACTATGGCTACACCTTC.

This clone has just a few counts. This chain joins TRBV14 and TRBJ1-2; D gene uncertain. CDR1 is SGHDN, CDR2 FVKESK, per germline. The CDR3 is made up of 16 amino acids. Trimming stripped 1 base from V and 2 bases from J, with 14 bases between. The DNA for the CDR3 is TGTGCCAGCAGCCAAGCACCCACCCCGGGAAACTATGGCTACACCTTC. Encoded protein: CASSQAPTPGNYGYTF.